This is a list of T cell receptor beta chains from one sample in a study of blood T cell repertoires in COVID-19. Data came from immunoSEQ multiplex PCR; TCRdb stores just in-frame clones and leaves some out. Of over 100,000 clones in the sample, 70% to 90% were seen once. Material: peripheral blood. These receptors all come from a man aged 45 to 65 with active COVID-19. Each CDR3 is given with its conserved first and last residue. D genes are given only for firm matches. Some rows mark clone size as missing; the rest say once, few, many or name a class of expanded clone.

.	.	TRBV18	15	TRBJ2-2	TGTGCCAGCTCACCACCGGGCAGGGACACCGGGGAGCTGTTTTTT	CASSPPGRDTGELFF
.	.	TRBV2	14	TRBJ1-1	TGTGCCAGCCGAGGAAAACAGGGAATCCCTGAAGCTTTCTTT	CASRGKQGIPEAFF
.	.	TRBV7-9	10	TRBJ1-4	TGTGCCAGCGATGACTTCAAACTGTTTTTT	CASDDFKLFF
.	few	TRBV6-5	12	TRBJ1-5	TGTGCCAGTGACAGGTTCAATCAGCCCCAGCATTTT	CASDRFNQPQHF
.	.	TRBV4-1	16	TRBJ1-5	TGCGCCAGCAGCCAAGTGGGTTCAGGGGTCAATCAGCCCCAGCATTTT	CASSQVGSGVNQPQHF
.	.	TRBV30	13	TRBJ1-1	TGTGCCTGGAGCGGCCAGGGGATTAGGGGAGCTTTCTTT	CAWSGQGIRGAFF
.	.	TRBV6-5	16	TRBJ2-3	TGTGCCAGCAGTTACGGGCGGGGCCCTAGCACAGATACGCAGTATTTT	CASSYGRGPSTDTQYF
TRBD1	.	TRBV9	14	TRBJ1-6	TGTGCCAGCAGCGTAGGACAGGGTAGTTCACCCCTCCACTTT	CASSVGQGSSPLHF
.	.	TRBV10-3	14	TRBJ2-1	TGTGCCATCAGTCCTCAGCGGCTTTACAATGAGCAGTTCTTC	CAISPQRLYNEQFF
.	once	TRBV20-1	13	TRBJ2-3	TGCAGTGCTAGTGGCGGTCGCACAGATACGCAGTATTTT	CSASGGRTDTQYF
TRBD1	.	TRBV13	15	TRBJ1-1	TGTGCCAGCAGCTCGTCCCCTACAGGGGCCACTGAAGCTTTCTTT	CASSSSPTGATEAFF
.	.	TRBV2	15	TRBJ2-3	TGTGCCAGCAGTGAAGAGGTAGCGAGCACAGATACGCAGTATTTT	CASSEEVASTDTQYF
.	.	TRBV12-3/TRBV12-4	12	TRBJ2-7	TGTGCCAGCAGTTTACGGGACTACGAGCAGTACTTC	CASSLRDYEQYF
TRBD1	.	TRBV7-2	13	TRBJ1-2	TGTGCCAGCAGCGAACAGGGGCCGGGAGGCTACACCTTC	CASSEQGPGGYTF
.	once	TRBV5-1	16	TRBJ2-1	TGCGCCAGCAGCTTGGGAGGCAACCGCGTCTACAATGAGCAGTTCTTC	CASSLGGNRVYNEQFF
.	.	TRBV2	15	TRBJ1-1	TGTGCCAGCAGTGGGCGCGGGCCGAGAGGGACTGAAGCTTTCTTT	CASSGRGPRGTEAFF
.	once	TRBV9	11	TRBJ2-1	TGTGCCAGCGGCACCGACAATGAGCAGTTCTTC	CASGTDNEQFF
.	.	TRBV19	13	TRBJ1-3	TGTGCCAGTAGTATGGGAGAGACCAACACCATATATTTT	CASSMGETNTIYF
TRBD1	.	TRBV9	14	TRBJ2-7	TGTGCCAGCAGCGTCACAGGGGGATCCTACGAGCAGTACTTC	CASSVTGGSYEQYF
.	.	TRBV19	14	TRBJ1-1	TGTGCCAGTAAGGGGCAGACCGTGAACACTGAAGCTTTCTTT	CASKGQTVNTEAFF
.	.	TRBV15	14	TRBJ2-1	TGTGCCACCAGCAGAGATAGCTTACAAGATGAGCAGTTCTTC	CATSRDSLQDEQFF
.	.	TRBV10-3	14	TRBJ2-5	TGTGCCATCAGTGATTCAACAGCCAGAGAGACCCAGTACTTC	CAISDSTARETQYF
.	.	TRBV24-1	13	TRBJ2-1	TGTGCCACCAGTGCCGCGGACAGAGGGGAGCAGTTCTTC	CATSAADRGEQFF
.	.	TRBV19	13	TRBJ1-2	TGTGCCAGTAGTATTACGGTTAACTATGGCTACACCTTC	CASSITVNYGYTF
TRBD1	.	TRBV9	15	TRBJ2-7	TGTGCCAGCAGCGTAGGCCAGGGGGCGCACTACGAGCAGTACTTC	CASSVGQGAHYEQYF
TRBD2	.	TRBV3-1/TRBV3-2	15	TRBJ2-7	TGTGCCAGCAGCCAAGCAATGGGGAGGGTACCCGAGCAGTACTTC	CASSQAMGRVPEQYF
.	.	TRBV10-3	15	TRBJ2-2	TGTGCCATCAGTGGAGGGACACTGAACACCGGGGAGCTGTTTTTT	CAISGGTLNTGELFF
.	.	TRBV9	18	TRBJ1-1	TGTGCCAGCAGCGTAGAGAGGGCACCGTCCGGGAAGAACACTGAAGCTTTCTTT	CASSVERAPSGKNTEAFF
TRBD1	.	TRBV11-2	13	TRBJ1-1	TGTGCCAGCAGCCCACTACAGGGGCTAAAAGCTTTCTTT	CASSPLQGLKAFF
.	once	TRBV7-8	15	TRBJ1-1	TGTGCCAGCAGCTTAGCTCCAGGGGCGCGTACTGAAGCTTTCTTT	CASSLAPGARTEAFF
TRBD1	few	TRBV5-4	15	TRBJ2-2	TGTGCCAGCAGCCTCGGGACAGGGAGGAACGGGGAGCTGTTTTTT	CASSLGTGRNGELFF
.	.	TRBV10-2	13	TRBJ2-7	TGCGCCAGCAGTGAGGGGAGGCGGGGCAGTCAGTACTTC	CASSEGRRGSQYF
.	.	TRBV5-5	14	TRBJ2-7	TGTGCCAGCAGCTTGGCCACTAGCTACCGACGGGAGTACTTC	CASSLATSYRREYF
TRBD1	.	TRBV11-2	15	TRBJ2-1	TGTGCCAGCAGCGCCCGGGACAGGGGTCAGTATGAGCAGTTCTTC	CASSARDRGQYEQFF
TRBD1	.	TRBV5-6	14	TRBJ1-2	TGTGCCAGCAGCTTGAGGGTCAGGGGGGATGGCTACACCTTC	CASSLRVRGDGYTF
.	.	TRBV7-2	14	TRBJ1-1	TGTGCCAGCAGCTTATGGTCAGTCGGGACTGAAGCTTTCTTT	CASSLWSVGTEAFF
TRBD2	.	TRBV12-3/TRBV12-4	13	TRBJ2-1	TGTGCCAGCAGTTTTTGGGAGGGGAATGAGCAGTTCTTC	CASSFWEGNEQFF
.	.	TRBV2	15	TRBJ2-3	TGTGCCAGCAGCCCTAACGGTTATAGCACAGATACGCAGTATTTT	CASSPNGYSTDTQYF
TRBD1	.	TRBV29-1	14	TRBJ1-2	TGCAGCGTTGAAACACCGGGACAGGGATTTGGCTACACCTTC	CSVETPGQGFGYTF
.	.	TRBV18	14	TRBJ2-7	TGTGCCAGCTCACCCCGAGGCATAAACTACGAGCAGTACTTC	CASSPRGINYEQYF
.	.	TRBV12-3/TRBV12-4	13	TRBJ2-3	TGTGCCAGCAGTTTAGATGTTTCACAAACGCAGTATTTT	CASSLDVSQTQYF
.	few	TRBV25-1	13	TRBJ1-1	TGTGCCAGCAGTCAGGAGGGGAACACTGAAGCTTTCTTT	CASSQEGNTEAFF
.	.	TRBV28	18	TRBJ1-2	TGTGCCAGCAGTTCCTCCACGGGGGGCGCGAAGGGAGGTTATGGCTACACCTTC	CASSSSTGGAKGGYGYTF
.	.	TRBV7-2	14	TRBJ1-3	TGTGCCAGCAGCTTAGAGGGGGTTGTAAACACCATATATTTT	CASSLEGVVNTIYF
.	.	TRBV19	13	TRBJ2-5	TGTGCCAGTAGAGCGGAGTTCCAAGAGACCCAGTACTTC	CASRAEFQETQYF
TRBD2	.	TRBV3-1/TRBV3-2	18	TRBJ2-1	TGTGCCAGCAGCCAAGGACTAGCGGGGGTGGGGTCCTACAATGAGCAGTTCTTC	CASSQGLAGVGSYNEQFF
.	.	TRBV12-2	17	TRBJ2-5	TGTGCAAGTCGCTTAGCGAGCAGCGGGAGGGCTCAAGAGACCCAGTACTTC	CASRLASSGRAQETQYF
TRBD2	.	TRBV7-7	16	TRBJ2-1	TGTGCCAGCAGCCCAGGACTGGGGGGGAAATCCCATGAGCAGTTCTTC	CASSPGLGGKSHEQFF
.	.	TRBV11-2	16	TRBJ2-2	TGTGCCAGCAGCCCCCCCAACCGAGCGAACACCGGGGAGCTGTTTTTT	CASSPPNRANTGELFF
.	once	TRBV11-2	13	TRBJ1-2	TGTGCCAGCAGCTTAGGGTCGGGGGTCGGCTACACCTTC	CASSLGSGVGYTF
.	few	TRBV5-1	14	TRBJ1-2	TGCGCCAGCAGCGAGGGGAGGACGGTGAGGGGCTACACCTTC	CASSEGRTVRGYTF
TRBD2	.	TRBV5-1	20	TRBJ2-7	TGCGCCAGCAGCTTCTTTGGGGCGGGACTAGCGGGGTCGAGCTCCTACGAGCAGTACTTC	CASSFFGAGLAGSSSYEQYF
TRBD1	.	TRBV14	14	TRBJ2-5	TGTGCCAGCAGCGTACAGGGGGCCCAAGAGACCCAGTACTTC	CASSVQGAQETQYF
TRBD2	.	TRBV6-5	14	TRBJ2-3	TGTGCCAGCAGTCCCAGGACTAGCGCAAATACGCAGTATTTT	CASSPRTSANTQYF
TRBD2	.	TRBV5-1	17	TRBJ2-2	TGCGCCAGCAGCTTGGTTGCTAGCGGGGTTGGTACCGGGGAGCTGTTTTTT	CASSLVASGVGTGELFF
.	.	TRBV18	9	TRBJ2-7	TGTGCCAGCTCACCCTGGGGGGACTTC	CASSPWGDF
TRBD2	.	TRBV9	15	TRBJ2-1	TGTGCCAGCAGCGTACCGGGACTAGCGAATAATGAGCAGTTCTTC	CASSVPGLANNEQFF